This paragraph covers one T cell receptor beta chain sequence. The target of this receptor is not known. One base away there is no much larger clone; base qualities are not given. Read against the paper, the sample's time point label means: baseline before first vaccination. The vaccinee samples were drawn from two UK trials, COV001 and COV002, one of which was a single-blind randomized controlled phase 2/3 trial testing AZD1222 (ChAdOx1 nCoV-19) in healthy adults. For TCRbeta chain sequencing, PBMC samples were collected from trial participants at day 0 and at day 28 after the second dose. This record belongs to a study of T cell responses to AZD1222 COVID-19 vaccine (TCRdb year 2021). For the wider study: AZD1222 recipients with second doses at about 4 weeks or about 12 weeks were pooled, because spike-specific TCR depth and breadth did not differ between schedules. TCR sequencing was performed for 230 to 250 trial participants, of whom about 200 were given two doses of AZD1222 and some 26 were given two doses of MenACWY control vaccine. Trial participants were enrolled by age into 18-55, 56-69 and 70-plus year subgroups, with 148, 28 and 57 TCR-sequenced participants respectively. The research as a whole found: Conclusions about previously exposed vaccinees are limited because only a handful of AZD1222 recipients were SARS-CoV-2 seropositive at baseline. No day 14 peak-response samples were available, so repertoires were characterized only after the peak T cell response. Participants were mostly white British, with more females than males. The authors suggested clonal diversity may have been underestimated. Vaccine-associated CD4 TCRs spanned the whole spike protein, with dominant responses in regions 160-218 and 743-854. The 56-69-year group was small, and its depth increase did not reach significance, likely because of low power. Nearly half of unique spike-specific TCRs reportedly recognized epitopes outside regions mutated in the B.1.351 and B.1.1.7 variants. After two AZD1222 doses, both the breadth and the depth of spike-specific TCRs were significantly higher than at day 0 and than in MenACWY recipients.

The CDR3 regions of human TCRbeta chains were subjected to immunosequencing. The original methods were these. TCRs in the repertoires were matched against a reference library of SARS-CoV-2-specific TCRs that had been generated with the MIRA antigen-specificity platform. Breadth was defined as the fraction of unique TCRs that were SARS-CoV-2-associated. Depth was defined as the fraction of total T cells that were SARS-CoV-2-associated. Using the MIRA data, each spike-specific TCR was assigned both to the spike region to which the TCR was reactive and to a CD4 or CD8 class. Log10-transformed breadth and depth values were compared by one-way ANOVA with Sidak's multiple comparisons tests. TCRdb holds this immuneACCESS table with in-frame rearrangements only. Some clones are missing; in checked studies, unresolved V genes explain under half, and the rest has no known cause. V and J calls and clone size are copied from that table; D and trimming were computed from the DNA. The table for this sample lists over 140,000 clones; around nine tenths of them were counted only once. The top ten hold around 5.1% of the sample.

This clonotype originated in an adult in good health. Source: peripheral blood, taken on day 0 of AZD1222 vaccination.

The CDR3 has the sequence CASSLGASGRAHEQFF. The DNA reads TGTGCCAGCAGCTTGGGTGCTAGCGGGAGGGCCCATGAGCAGTTCTTC. The V and J genes are TRBV5-4 and TRBJ2-1; 12 bases in the middle match TRBD2. The CDR3 holds 16 amino acids from the cysteine to the phenylalanine. The DNA shown is the 48-base CDR3, in frame from base 1. Trimmed from V: 0 bases; trimmed from J: 8 bases; junction bases lacking a gene match: 6. According to the germline V gene (reference sequence), CDR1 reads SGHNT and CDR2 reads YYREEE.